This T cell receptor beta chain was recorded in a study of blood T cells in healthy people across ages. V dropped 4 bases and J dropped 1 base, with 13 bases sitting between them. Germline CDR1 MGHDK, CDR2 SYGVNS. This CDR3 contains 15 residues. Study results and caveats: TCR beta diversity tracked closely with naive T cell percentage. Possibly, changes in expanded clonotypes were confounded because donor CMV status was unknown. Researchers said unsorted PBMCs prevented a conclusive naive versus antigen-experienced comparison.

As for this clonotype: The antigen is undetermined.

A second about 7 to 11 cycle PCR used barcoded and J-beta primers. Via MiXCR, TCRdb re-called the 5' RACE reads, giving one row per CDR3 protein. This sample has hundreds of thousands of distinct CDR3 sequences, with 56% found just once. The chain combines TRBV25-1 with TRBJ1-1, with D perhaps matching TRBD1 (5 bases). Sequencing was done on a sample of blood. The receptor's source is a man between 35 and 55 years old in good health. The chain's CDR3 is CASSGDRNWNTEAFF. In nucleotides, the CDR3 is TGTGCCAGCAGTGGTGACAGAAATTGGAACACTGAAGCTTTCTTT. Full variable domain (outside the CDR3, taken from reference TRBV25-1 and TRBJ1-1): EADIYQTPRYLVIGTGKKITLECSQTMGHDKMYWYQQDPGMELHLIHYSYGVNSTEKGDLSSESTVSRIRTEHFPLTLESARPSHTSQYLCASSGDRNWNTEAFFGQGTRLTVV.